This T cell receptor (beta chain) was captured by sequencing in a study of T cells after yellow fever vaccination. Whole-study findings and limits: Though it reached lower strength, the secondary response hit its peak faster, day 5 versus 15. The study re-detected most primary-vaccination clones after the booster (roughly 96% CD4, 88% CD8). Highly abundant clonotypes carried over from the bulk population could end up in FACS-sorted repertoires as contaminants.

This clonotype turned up a few times. No antigen is known for it. This CDR3 is 15 amino acids long. V shed 2 bases, J shed 4 bases, and the junction held 7 bases outside the gene matches. Germline V CDR1 and CDR2: SGHRS, YFSETQ. TCR cDNA was made by 5'RACE template switching, adding a universal primer site and UMIs. TCRdb re-analysed the 5' RACE reads in MiXCR, keeping a single row per CDR3 protein. Seen here are around 600,000 distinct CDR3 sequences, 12% observed once, and the top ten hold more than 12%. The input for sequencing was PBMCs, taken on the day of the yellow fever booster vaccination. The sequence came from a man aged 25 to 40 who received the YFV17D yellow fever vaccine. The J gene is TRBJ1-2, the V gene TRBV5-1, with 8 bases lining up with TRBD1. The CDR3 sequence: CASSLNTGTGYGYTF. CDR3 coding DNA: TGCGCCAGCAGCTTAAATACCGGGACAGGCTATGGCTACACCTTC.